This T cell receptor (beta chain) was sequenced in a study of OX40 agonist ivuxolimab in advanced cancers. Study-level information: Patients were dosed intravenously with ivuxolimab at 0.01 to 10 mg/kg every 2 weeks.

The table came from immunoSEQ multiplex PCR; TCRdb's copy has only in-frame clones and leaves some out. The table has tens of thousands of clones, 80% to 85% seen once. This CDR3 is 15 amino acids long. The V gene lost 6 bases and the J gene lost 4 bases, with 13 bases spanning the gap. CDR1 is MNHNS and CDR2 is SASEGT in the germline V gene. Overall study results and limits: Low clonal expansion, among the lowest seen, marked partial responders at 0.1-3.0 mg/kg. There was clonal expansion of CD4+ and CD8+ blood T cells by week 6 at 0.1 to 3.0 mg/kg.

A single count supports this clone. The antigen is unknown. The genes are TRBV6-1 and TRBJ2-6, with D possibly matching TRBD2 (5 bases). Here the sequenced sample was CD4+ or CD8+ T cells sorted from blood, taken in a trial of the OX40 agonist ivuxolimab. The source is an adult with an advanced solid tumor such as melanoma, head and neck, liver or kidney cancer. The CDR3 here is CASRRDLSGANVLTF. CDR3 DNA sequence: TGTGCCAGCAGGAGGGATCTTTCGGGGGCCAACGTCCTGACTTTC.